This T cell receptor beta chain was observed in a study of Graves' ophthalmopathy and Graves' hyperthyroidism (dated by TCRdb to between 2018 and 2020). In the study overall: Peripheral blood was collected at initial diagnosis, prior to any treatment. The study used TCR beta repertoire signatures to distinguish Graves' ophthalmopathy from Graves' hyperthyroidism and to predict progression to ophthalmopathy. In total, approximately 130 blood samples were TCR-sequenced: fewer than 50 ophthalmopathy, roughly 80 hyperthyroidism and around 17 hyperthyroidism-to-ophthalmopathy patients. To explore V-J signatures that distinguish ophthalmopathy from hyperthyroidism, a discovery set of about a hundred patients was enrolled, made up of 40 to 45 with ophthalmopathy and fewer than 60 with stable hyperthyroidism. The independent validation cohort included under 20 hyperthyroidism patients plus 17 patients who later progressed from hyperthyroidism to ophthalmopathy. In six hyperthyroidism patients, T-cell repertoires of thyroid tissue and blood were compared. Following sampling, methimazole starting at 30 mg daily was administered to hyperthyroidism patients, and high-dose intravenous methylprednisolone was administered to ophthalmopathy patients.

The V end loses 10 bases and the J end loses 7 bases, and a stretch of 19 bases separates them. From its cysteine to its phenylalanine, the CDR3 spans 14 amino acids. The CDR3 DNA has 42 bases and is translated from base 1. CDR1 and CDR2 were assigned from the germline V gene as SNHLY and FYNNEI. The full study reports these points: Sample size was not predetermined statistically, and investigators were not blinded to group allocation. Among expanded thyroid clonotypes with frequency above 0.001, most also showed up in blood, which suggests that blood repertoires may reflect the thyroid immune response. The 13-signature model separated ophthalmopathy from stable hyperthyroidism with 85% to 90% sensitivity and almost 84% specificity in cross-validation, and 80%/75% in the test set. In validation, the model predicted ophthalmopathy progression with nearly 71% sensitivity and 72% to 80% specificity; roughly 11 predicted patients were CT-confirmed with GO in a median of approximately six months.

This clonotype was observed a few times. Its antigen specificity is not known. No per-base quality is available; no much larger clone lies one base away. TCR beta CDR3 regions were amplified from RNA transcripts for repertoire sequencing. A first-round RT-PCR used HTBI primers with the Qiagen OneStep RT-PCR kit, followed by a second-round multiplex PCR, size selection and purification. Sequencing of the libraries was carried out on an Illumina HiSeq2000 in paired-end mode with 100 bp reads. For the original study's pipeline: SOAPnuke was used for read processing, and reads with adapters, uncalled bases, a mean Phred below 15, or no exact constant-primer or identifier match were discarded. High-quality paired reads were merged with COPE v1.2.5. Each unique nucleotide sequence was treated as a clonotype, and MiTCR v1.1 was used to align the clonotypes to the IMGT TRB V, D and J references. Analysis was restricted to V-J combinations with a frequency above 0.0001, which covered roughly 99% of repertoires. For each V-J combination, a TCR clonal expansion and chaos score was defined as F50 clonal expansion divided by the chaos observed in the TCRdist matrix. Welch's t-statistics and random forest were used to narrow the features down to over ten V-J combinations, which were then fed into a naive Bayes classifier. Thyroid-blood repertoire similarity was quantified with the Morisita-Horn index. TCRdb reprocessed the public reads (quality trimming at Q25 with fastp, clone calling with MiXCR) and kept in-frame beta chains. A single entry per CDR3 protein holds the most common genes and DNA from its merged rows. TCRdb, not the authors, supplied the V and J calls. This sample lists about 700,000 distinct CDR3 sequences; roughly two fifths were detected once. The leading ten clones occupy roughly 45% of the sample.

Patients with ophthalmopathy had moderately to severely active disease, with a Clinical Activity Score of 3 or more, a NOSPECS grade of 4 or more, and a disease duration of less than 3 months. Patients with other autoimmune diseases, uncontrolled infections, pregnancy or lactation were excluded from the study. Diagnosis relied on clinical symptoms, serum thyroxine, TRAb, thyroid ultrasound and orbital computed tomography. Using Ficoll-Paque density gradient centrifugation, PBMCs were isolated from roughly 9.2 ml of fresh peripheral blood. Trizol reagent was used to extract the total RNA, and its quality was then checked on an Agilent 2100 Bioanalyzer.

The sequencing input was peripheral blood. The clonotype comes from an adult man with Graves' ophthalmopathy. The sequence links TRBV2 to TRBJ2-2, and possibly TRBD2, on 5 matching bases. CDR3 protein: CATLSPVSGGELFF. In nucleotides, the sequence is TGTGCCACCCTGTCCCCTGTCAGCGGCGGGGAGCTGTTTTTT.